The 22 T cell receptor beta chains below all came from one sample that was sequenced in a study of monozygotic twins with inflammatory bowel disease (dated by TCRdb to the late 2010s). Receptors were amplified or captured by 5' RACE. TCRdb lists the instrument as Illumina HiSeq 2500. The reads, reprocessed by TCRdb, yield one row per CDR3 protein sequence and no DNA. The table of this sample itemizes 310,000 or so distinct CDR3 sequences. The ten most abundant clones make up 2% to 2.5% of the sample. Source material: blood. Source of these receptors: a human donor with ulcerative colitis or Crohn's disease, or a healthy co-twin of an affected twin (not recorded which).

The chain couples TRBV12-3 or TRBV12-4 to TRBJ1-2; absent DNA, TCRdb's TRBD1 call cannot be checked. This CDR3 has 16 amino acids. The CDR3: CASSLIVTGGDGGYTF.

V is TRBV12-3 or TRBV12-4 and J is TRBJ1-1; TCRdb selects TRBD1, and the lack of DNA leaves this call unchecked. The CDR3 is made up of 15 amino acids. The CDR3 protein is CASSPRTGRNSEAFF.

The CDR3 sequence is CASSASLQSSYNEQFF. The chain combines TRBV5-4 with TRBJ2-1. There are 16 residues in the CDR3. The germline CDR1 and CDR2 sequences are SGHNT and YYREEE (reference sequence).

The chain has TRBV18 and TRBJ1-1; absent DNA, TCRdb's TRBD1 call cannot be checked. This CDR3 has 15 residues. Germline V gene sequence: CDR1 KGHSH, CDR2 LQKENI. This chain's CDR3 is CASSPMGQGETEAFF.

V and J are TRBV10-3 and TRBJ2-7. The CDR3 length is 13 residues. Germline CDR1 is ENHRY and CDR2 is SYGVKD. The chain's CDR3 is CAISESLLNEQYF.

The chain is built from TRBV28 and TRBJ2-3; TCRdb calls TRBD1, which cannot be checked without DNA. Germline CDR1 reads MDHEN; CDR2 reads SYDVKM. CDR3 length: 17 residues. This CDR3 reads CASSLGGGGSFTDTQYF. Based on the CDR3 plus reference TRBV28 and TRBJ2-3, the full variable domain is DVKVTQSSRYLVKRTGEKVFLECVQDMDHENMFWYRQDPGLGLRLIYFSYDVKMKEKGDIPEGYSVSREKKERFSLILESASTNQTSMYLCASSLGGGGSFTDTQYFGPGTRLTVL.

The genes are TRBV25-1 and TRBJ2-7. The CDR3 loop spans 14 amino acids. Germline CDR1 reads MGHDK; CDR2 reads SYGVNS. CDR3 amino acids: CASSHRLAAYEQYF.

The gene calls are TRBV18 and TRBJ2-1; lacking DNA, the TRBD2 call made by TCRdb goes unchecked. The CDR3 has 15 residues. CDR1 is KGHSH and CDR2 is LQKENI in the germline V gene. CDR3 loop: CASSPQLAGVDEQFF.

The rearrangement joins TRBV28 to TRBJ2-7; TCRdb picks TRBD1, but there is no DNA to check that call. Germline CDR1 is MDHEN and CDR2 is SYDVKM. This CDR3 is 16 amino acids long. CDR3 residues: CASSFKRGTAYYEQYF.

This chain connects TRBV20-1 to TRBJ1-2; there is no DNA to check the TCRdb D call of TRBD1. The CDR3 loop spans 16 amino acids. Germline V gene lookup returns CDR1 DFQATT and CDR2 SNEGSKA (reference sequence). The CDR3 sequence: CSARELGTRARYGYTF.

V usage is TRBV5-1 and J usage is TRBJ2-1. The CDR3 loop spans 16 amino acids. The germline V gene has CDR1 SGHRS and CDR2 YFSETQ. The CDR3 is CASSLIDSSSYNEQFF.

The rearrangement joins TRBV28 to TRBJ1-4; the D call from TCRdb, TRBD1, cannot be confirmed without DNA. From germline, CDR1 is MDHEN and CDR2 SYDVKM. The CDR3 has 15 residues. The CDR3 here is CASSLNPGRNEKLFF. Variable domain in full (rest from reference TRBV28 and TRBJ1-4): DVKVTQSSRYLVKRTGEKVFLECVQDMDHENMFWYRQDPGLGLRLIYFSYDVKMKEKGDIPEGYSVSREKKERFSLILESASTNQTSMYLCASSLNPGRNEKLFFGSGTQLSVL.

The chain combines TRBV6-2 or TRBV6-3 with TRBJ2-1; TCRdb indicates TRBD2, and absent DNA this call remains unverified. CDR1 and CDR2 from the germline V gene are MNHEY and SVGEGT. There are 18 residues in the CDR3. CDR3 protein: CASGERFGLAGVVPEQFF.

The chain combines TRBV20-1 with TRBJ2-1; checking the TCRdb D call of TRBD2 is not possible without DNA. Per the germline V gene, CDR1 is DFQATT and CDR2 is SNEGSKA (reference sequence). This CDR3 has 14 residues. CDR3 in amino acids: CSASRRESNNEQFF.

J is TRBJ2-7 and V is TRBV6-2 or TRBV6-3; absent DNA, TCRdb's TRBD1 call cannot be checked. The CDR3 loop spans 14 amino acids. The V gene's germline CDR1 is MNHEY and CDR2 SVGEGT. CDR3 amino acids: CASSYGDSSYEQYF.

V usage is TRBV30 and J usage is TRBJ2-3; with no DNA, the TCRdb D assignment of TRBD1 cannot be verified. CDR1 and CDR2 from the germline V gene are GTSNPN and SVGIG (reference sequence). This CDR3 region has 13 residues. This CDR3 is CAWTPGPTDTQYF.

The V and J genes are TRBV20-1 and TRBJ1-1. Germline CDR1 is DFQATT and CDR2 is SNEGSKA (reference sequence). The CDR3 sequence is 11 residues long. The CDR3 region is CSGEENTEAFF.

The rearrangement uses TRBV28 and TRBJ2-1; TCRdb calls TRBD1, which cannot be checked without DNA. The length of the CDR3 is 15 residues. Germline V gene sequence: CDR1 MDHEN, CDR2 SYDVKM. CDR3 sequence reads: CASSWVRGRVNEQFF.

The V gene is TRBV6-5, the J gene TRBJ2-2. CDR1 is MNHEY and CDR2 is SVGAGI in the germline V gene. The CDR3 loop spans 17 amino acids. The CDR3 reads CASSYHQIRTFTGELFF.

Here the CDR3 reads CASSRSGTGSLVELFF. The V call is TRBV27, the J call TRBJ2-2; no DNA is available, so the TRBD1 call from TCRdb remains unchecked. The CDR3 sequence is 16 residues long. Germline values: CDR1 MNHEY, CDR2 SMNVEV (reference sequence).

The CDR3 protein is CASSPWAGGHQPQHF. V usage is TRBV7-2 and J usage is TRBJ1-5; TCRdb outputs TRBD1, but without DNA this stays unchecked. Per germline, CDR1 SGHTA and CDR2 FQGNSA. The CDR3 contains 15 residues.

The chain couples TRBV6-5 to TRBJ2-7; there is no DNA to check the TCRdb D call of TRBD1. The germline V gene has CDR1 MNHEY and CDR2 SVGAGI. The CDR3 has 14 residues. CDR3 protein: CASSYGGRIYEQYF.